The 14 T cell receptor beta chains below come from one sample, sequenced in a study of shared clonotypes between healthy human individuals (dated by TCRdb to about 2020). To prepare the library, the immunoSEQ multiplex PCR assay was applied. Imported from immuneACCESS, the table was reduced by TCRdb to in-frame sequences with V and J called. These copies leave out some clones; in studies compared against another copy, an unresolved V gene accounts for under half, and the cause of the remainder is not known. Recorded for this sample are around 2.3 million clones; nearly 97% of them occurred a single time. The ten largest clones capture roughly 0.13% of the sample. The specimen sequenced was naive CD4+ T cells sorted from blood. According to the study, the label for this sample's cell subset or site signals: CD45RA+ positively selected. Receptors originate from a man in his late teens or twenties in good health.

CDR3 sequence: CASSLTSGGPSYEQYF. The CDR3 coding sequence is TGTGCCAGCAGCCTTACTAGCGGGGGCCCCTCCTACGAGCAGTACTTC. The V call is TRBV7-9, the J call TRBJ2-7, with TRBD2 matching 11 bases. The V gene's germline CDR1 is SEHNR and CDR2 FQNEAQ (reference sequence). This CDR3 is 16 amino acids long. V dropped 5 bases and J dropped 0; count of bases not matched to a gene: 6.

This chain links TRBV19 with TRBJ1-6; 9 bases are shared with TRBD1. Per the germline V gene, CDR1 is LNHDA and CDR2 is SQIVND (reference sequence). Germline trimming cut 4 bases from V and 4 bases from J; bases unmatched to any gene: 8. CDR3 length: 17 amino acids. The CDR3 loop reads CASSTEQGARYNSPLHF. CDR3 coding DNA: TGTGCCAGTAGTACCGAACAGGGGGCGCGGTATAATTCACCCCTCCACTTT.

The CDR3: CASSPGGKKMLYEQYF. As DNA, the CDR3 is TGCGCCAGCAGCCCGGGGGGGAAGAAGATGCTCTACGAGCAGTACTTC. The rearrangement joins TRBV5-1 to TRBJ2-7, with 8 positions matching TRBD2. Germline V gene data show CDR1 as SGHRS and CDR2 as YFSETQ. Trimming removed 4 bases from V and 3 bases from J; junction bases left unmatched: 12. This CDR3 has 16 residues.

The chain couples TRBV29-1 to TRBJ1-1, with 9 bases lining up with TRBD1. Germline V gene data show CDR1 as SQVTM and CDR2 as ANQGSEA. Trimming cost V 4 bases and J 10 bases; bases outside gene matches: 7. There are 12 residues in the CDR3. CDR3 DNA: TGCAGCGTTGCGGGACAGGGATCGGGAGCTTTCTTT. Translating it yields CSVAGQGSGAFF.

J is TRBJ1-1 and V is TRBV10-1; no firm D call. CDR1 and CDR2 (germline): WNHNN, SYGVQD (reference sequence). The ends were cut back, 3 bases at V and 4 bases at J, with 9 bases in the middle. This CDR3 has 13 residues. As DNA, the CDR3 is TGCGCCAGCAGTGACCGTAAGGGCACTGAAGCTTTCTTT. This codes for CASSDRKGTEAFF.

This chain connects TRBV6-6 to TRBJ2-1; TRBD2 matches 12 bases. The CDR3 runs 13 residues. CDR1 is MNHNY and CDR2 is SVGAGI in the germline V gene (reference sequence). The V segment lost 6 bases and the J segment 6 bases; nucleotides outside the gene matches: 0. In DNA, the CDR3 is TGTGCCAGCAGACTAGCGGGGGGCAATGAGCAGTTCTTC. Translation gives CASRLAGGNEQFF.

The chain is built from TRBV2 and TRBJ1-3, with 7 bases fitting TRBD1. The CDR3 totals 12 residues. Germline loops: CDR1 SNHLY, CDR2 FYNNEI. V shed 9 bases, J shed 3 bases, and the junction held 2 bases outside the gene matches. The CDR3 protein is CASTGDGNTIYF. CDR3 nucleotides: TGTGCCAGTACAGGGGATGGAAACACCATATATTTT. Full variable domain (missing parts from reference TRBV2 and TRBJ1-3): EPEVTQTPSHQVTQMGQEVILRCVPISNHLYFYWYRQILGQKVEFLVSFYNNEISEKSEIFDDQFSVERPDGSNFTLKIRSTKLEDSAMYFCASTGDGNTIYFGEGSWLTVV.

A single count supports this clone. This sequence joins TRBV9 and TRBJ2-3; D may be TRBD2 (5 bases). This CDR3 contains 14 residues. V shed 3 bases and J shed 3 bases, with 11 bases lying between them. Germline V gene data show CDR1 as SGDLS and CDR2 as YYNGEE. The DNA for the CDR3 is TGTGCCAGCAGCGCGGGGAAACCGACAGATACGCAGTATTTT. Translated, it gives CASSAGKPTDTQYF.

This chain links TRBV5-6 with TRBJ2-2; D ambiguous. The length of the CDR3 is 12 residues. The V gene's germline CDR1 is SGHDT and CDR2 YYEEEE. The V end lost 2 bases, the J end lost 2 bases, and 1 base lay between the germline ends. This chain's CDR3 is CASSLNTGELFF. The CDR3 nucleotides are TGTGCCAGCAGCTTAAACACCGGGGAGCTGTTTTTT.

Concerning this clone: This sample includes further DNA sequences coding for the same CDR3. The chain combines TRBV4-3 with TRBJ1-1; no reliable D call. CDR1 is LGHNA and CDR2 is YSLEER in the germline V gene. The CDR3 sequence is 14 residues long. Trimming shortened V by 2 bases and J by 0 bases, and 7 bases separated the two germline ends. Here the CDR3 reads CASSQTGLNTEAFF. CDR3 DNA: TGCGCCAGCAGCCAAACCGGATTGAACACTGAAGCTTTCTTT.

The gene calls are TRBV5-5 and TRBJ1-1, with D possibly matching TRBD1 (6 bases). The germline V gene encodes CDR1 SGHKS and CDR2 YYEKEE (reference sequence). V was shortened by 5 bases and J by 2 bases, with 13 bases between the two germline ends. The CDR3 runs 14 residues. The CDR3: CASSRQVSNTEAFF. CDR3 in DNA: TGTGCCAGCAGTCGACAGGTCTCAAACACTGAAGCTTTCTTT.

The chain recombines TRBV12-5 with TRBJ1-4; TRBD1 is a possible D gene (6 bases). Between the trimmed V and J ends, which lost 4 bases and 5 bases, there was a span of 11 bases. The length of the CDR3 is 14 residues. Germline CDR1 LGHNT, CDR2 FRNRAP. The chain's CDR3 is CASGSPGQNEKLFF. The CDR3 region has the DNA TGTGCTAGTGGTTCCCCTGGACAGAATGAAAAACTGTTTTTT.

In DNA form, the CDR3 reads TGTGCCAGCAGCTTAATGACAGGGGCAGCTTTCTTT. This codes for CASSLMTGAAFF. V gene TRBV7-2 combines with J gene TRBJ1-1; TRBD1 agrees at 8 bases. The CDR3 runs 12 residues. With V trimmed by 2 bases and J by 10 bases, 3 bases remained unmatched. Germline CDR1 and CDR2: SGHTA and FQGNSA.

The chain combines TRBV5-6 with TRBJ1-1, with D uncertain. V was shortened by 3 bases and J by 4 bases, with 13 bases between the two germline ends. The CDR3 runs 14 residues. Looked up from germline, CDR1 is SGHDT and CDR2 is YYEEEE. CDR3 sequence: CASSSQQIPTEAFF. In nucleotides, the CDR3 is TGTGCCAGCAGCTCCCAACAGATCCCCACTGAAGCTTTCTTT.